The T cell receptor (beta chain) under discussion was sequenced for a study of cytomegalovirus exposure and HLA in healthy donors. Whole-study results and caveats: TRBV6-2, TRBV6-3 and other indistinguishable V segments were excluded.

The PCR contained 60 Vbeta and 13 Jbeta primers. Some clones are missing from TCRdb's copy, which holds only in-frame ones; the method was immunoSEQ multiplex PCR. The data hold about 130,000 clones, with roughly 81% observed a single time. In regard to this clone: Its target is unknown.

The germline V and J ends were trimmed by 1 base and 9 bases, with 20 bases remaining between them. Germline V gives CDR1 LNHNV, CDR2 YYDKDF (reference sequence). The CDR3 loop spans 16 amino acids. This rearrangement joins TRBV15 to TRBJ2-3, with a tentative D call TRBD2 (6 bases). The clonotype originates from a woman aged 30 to 39 in good health and CMV-seronegative. The material sequenced was PBMCs. CDR3 sequence reads: CATSRARSEPGETQYF. The CDR3 DNA reads TGTGCCACCAGCAGAGCCCGAAGTGAACCGGGGGAAACGCAGTATTTT.